This TCR beta chain was captured by sequencing in a study of T cell responses to AZD1222 COVID-19 vaccine. Produced via immunoSEQ multiplex PCR; TCRdb's table is partial and in-frame only. The data show about 83,000 clones, with approximately 85% seen just once and roughly 8.7% held by the top ten. Regarding the study as a whole: Scientists sampled the repertoires only once the peak T cell response had passed. Dominant at 160-218 and 743-854, vaccine-associated CD4 TCRs also spanned spike. Donors were largely white British and mainly female; clonal diversity was possibly underestimated.

As for this clone: Its antigen is unidentified.

V was trimmed by 4 bases and J by 6 bases, leaving 13 bases between them. This CDR3 is 13 amino acids long. CDR1 is LNHDA, CDR2 SQIVND, per germline (reference sequence). This specimen was peripheral blood, taken on day 0 of AZD1222 vaccination. V gene TRBV19 combines with J gene TRBJ2-7; tentative D call: TRBD2 (5 bases). The TCR originated in an adult in good health. For the CDR3, the DNA is TGTGCCAGTAGTACCCTACTAGTAACCGAGCAGTACTTC. It translates to CASSTLLVTEQYF.